Presented here are 16 T cell receptor beta chains from one specimen sequenced in a study of cytomegalovirus exposure and HLA in healthy donors. The PCR ran on 60 Vbeta and 13 Jbeta primers. Using immunoSEQ multiplex PCR, the repertoire was profiled, and TCRdb retains in-frame clones only, with some absent. Among about 130,000 clones listed, about three quarters were seen once. Sequenced sample: PBMCs. Receptor source: a man in his fifties or sixties in good health and CMV-seropositive.

This chain joins TRBV27 and TRBJ1-2; D not certain. Germline V gene data show CDR1 as MNHEY and CDR2 as SMNVEV (reference sequence). Trimming removed 6 bases at V and 1 base at J, with 12 bases between. This CDR3 contains 14 residues. Here the CDR3 DNA reads TGTGCCAGCAGCCCCCTAACCAATAACTATGGCTACACCTTC. Its translation: CASSPLTNNYGYTF.

The rearrangement uses TRBV9 and TRBJ2-1; TRBD2 matches at 10 bases. V shed 2 bases and J 2 bases; nucleotides not matched to a gene: 4. The CDR3 has 16 amino acids. CDR1 is SGDLS, CDR2 YYNGEE, per germline. The CDR3 sequence is CASSVPSGSPYNEQFF. CDR3 coding DNA: TGTGCCAGCAGCGTCCCTAGCGGGAGCCCCTACAATGAGCAGTTCTTC.

The chain has TRBV6-6 and TRBJ2-2; TRBD1 matches 8 bases. CDR3 length: 14 residues. Trimming removed 2 bases from V and 6 bases from J; junction bases left unmatched: 2. Germline CDR1 and CDR2: MNHNY and SVGAGI (reference sequence). DNA of the CDR3: TGTGCCAGCAGTTACGGACAGGGCGCCGGGGAGCTGTTTTTT. Translating it yields CASSYGQGAGELFF.

CDR3 sequence (DNA): TGTGCCAGCAGCTTCCTCCCAGGAGGTACAGATACGCAGTATTTT. This translates into CASSFLPGGTDTQYF. This rearrangement joins TRBV11-3 to TRBJ2-3; D might be TRBD2 (5 bases). The V end lost 3 bases, the J end lost 3 bases, and 13 bases lay between the germline ends. This CDR3 contains 15 residues. CDR1 SGHNT and CDR2 YENEEA come from the germline V gene.

This chain links TRBV7-8 with TRBJ2-7; D possibly corresponds to TRBD1 (6 bases). V dropped 6 bases and J dropped 4 bases, with 22 bases sitting between them. This CDR3 region has 16 residues. Germline CDR1 SGHVS, CDR2 FQNEAQ. In DNA, the CDR3 is TGTGCCAGCAGATCCAGAGGGGGATTGTCAATGTACGAGCAGTACTTC. This translates into CASRSRGGLSMYEQYF.

This rearrangement joins TRBV6-6 to TRBJ1-1, with D possibly being TRBD1 (5 bases). V dropped 6 bases and J dropped 1 base, with 15 bases sitting between them. Germline CDR1 MNHNY, CDR2 SVGAGI (reference sequence). The length of the CDR3 is 15 residues. CDR3 loop: CASSELGRKNTEAFF. The CDR3 nucleotides read TGTGCCAGCAGCGAGCTGGGGCGGAAGAACACTGAAGCTTTCTTT.

The rearrangement uses TRBV6-5 and TRBJ1-1; D gene unclear. The germline gives CDR1 MNHEY, CDR2 SVGAGI. Trimming took 4 bases from V and 2 from J, leaving 11 bases between them. The CDR3 covers 14 residues. The CDR3 region is CASSLLGYNTEAFF. The CDR3 DNA sequence: TGTGCCAGCAGTTTACTAGGGTACAACACTGAAGCTTTCTTT.

The chain carries TRBV4-1 and TRBJ1-4, with D tentatively TRBD1 (5 bases). The CDR3 has 16 residues. In germline, CDR1 is MGHRA, CDR2 YSYEKL. V shed 1 base and J shed 1 base, with 10 bases lying between them. CDR3 sequence: CASSQVHGGTNEKLFF. In DNA, the CDR3 is TGCGCCAGCAGCCAAGTACACGGGGGAACTAATGAAAAACTGTTTTTT.

The sample holds a few counts of this clone. V usage is TRBV6-1 and J usage is TRBJ1-1; tentative D call: TRBD1 (5 bases). CDR1 is MNHNS and CDR2 is SASEGT in the germline V gene. The CDR3 covers 16 residues. V lost 1 base, J lost 0 bases, and 12 bases lay in between. CDR3 amino acids: CASSEGGGILNTEAFF. As DNA, the CDR3 is TGTGCCAGCAGTGAAGGTGGGGGGATACTGAACACTGAAGCTTTCTTT.

This clone was seen a handful of times. This chain links TRBV6-5 with TRBJ2-7; a possible D gene is TRBD1 (6 bases). The V gene's germline CDR1 is MNHEY and CDR2 SVGAGI. There are 13 residues in the CDR3. V gave up 7 bases and J gave up 2 bases, with 12 bases separating them. CDR3 nucleotides: TGTGCCAGCATCTCCGGACAGACCTACGAGCAGTACTTC. Amino acids: CASISGQTYEQYF.

This chain uses TRBV6-1 with TRBJ1-5, with a weak D call TRBD1 (5 bases). The CDR3 is 13 residues long. The germline V gene encodes CDR1 MNHNS and CDR2 SASEGT. The V gene lost 8 bases and the J gene lost 0 bases, with 8 bases spanning the gap. The DNA of the CDR3 is TGTGCCAGCGGGGCGAGTAGCAATCAGCCCCAGCATTTT. This sequence encodes CASGASSNQPQHF.

The chain uses TRBV25-1 and TRBJ2-7; TRBD1 matches 7 bases. With V trimmed by 4 bases and J by 3 bases, 3 bases remained unmatched. Germline V gene lookup returns CDR1 MGHDK and CDR2 SYGVNS. The CDR3 is made up of 13 amino acids. The CDR3 sequence: CASSAGQNYEQYF. The CDR3, as DNA: TGTGCCAGCAGTGCGGGACAGAACTACGAGCAGTACTTC.

V gene TRBV2 combines with J gene TRBJ2-7; 10 nucleotides align to TRBD2. This CDR3 comprises 15 residues. CDR1 and CDR2 (germline): SNHLY, FYNNEI. Trimming cost V 4 bases and J 7 bases; bases outside gene matches: 10. CDR3 loop: CASSASGGPLGEQYF. As DNA, the CDR3 is TGTGCCAGCAGTGCTAGCGGGGGCCCTCTTGGGGAGCAGTACTTC.

V and J are TRBV6-6 and TRBJ1-5; 9 nucleotides line up with TRBD1. Germline V CDR1 and CDR2: MNHNY, SVGAGI (reference sequence). The CDR3 consists of 14 residues. V shed 7 bases, J shed 4 bases, and the junction held 5 bases outside the gene matches. The CDR3 spells CASTGQGLNQPQHF. The CDR3 coding sequence is TGTGCCAGCACGGGACAGGGACTAAATCAGCCCCAGCATTTT.

CDR3 loop: CASSPRQGENTGELFF. In DNA form, the CDR3 reads TGTGCCAGCAGCCCAAGACAGGGAGAGAACACCGGGGAGCTGTTTTTT. The V call is TRBV7-6, the J call TRBJ2-2; 7 nucleotides match TRBD1. V lost 5 bases and J lost 1; bases outside the gene matches: 7. The CDR3 sequence is 16 residues long. CDR1 SGHVS and CDR2 FNYEAQ come from the germline V gene.

The sample holds a few counts of this clone. The chain couples TRBV18 to TRBJ1-1, with D perhaps matching TRBD1 (6 bases). Germline loops: CDR1 KGHSH, CDR2 LQKENI. V lost 2 bases, J lost 5 bases, and 12 bases lay in between. The CDR3 loop spans 14 amino acids. The CDR3 loop reads CASSPIGQRTEAFF. DNA of the CDR3: TGTGCCAGCTCACCAATCGGACAGAGGACTGAAGCTTTCTTT. Variable domain in full (rest from reference TRBV18 and TRBJ1-1): NAGVMQNPRHLVRRRGQEARLRCSPMKGHSHVYWYRQLPEEGLKFMVYLQKENIIDESGMPKERFSAEFPKEGPSILRIQQVVRGDSAAYFCASSPIGQRTEAFFGQGTRLTVV.